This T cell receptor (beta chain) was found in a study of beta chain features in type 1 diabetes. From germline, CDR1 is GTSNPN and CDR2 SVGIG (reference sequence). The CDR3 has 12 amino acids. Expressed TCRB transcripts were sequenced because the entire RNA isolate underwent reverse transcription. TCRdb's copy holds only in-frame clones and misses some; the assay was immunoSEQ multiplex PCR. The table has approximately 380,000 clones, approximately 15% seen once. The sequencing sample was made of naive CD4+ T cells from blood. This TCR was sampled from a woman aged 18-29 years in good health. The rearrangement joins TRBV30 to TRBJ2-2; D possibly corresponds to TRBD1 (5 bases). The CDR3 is CAGAVNTGELFF. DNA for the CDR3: TGTGCTGGGGCCGTTAACACCGGGGAGCTGTTTTTT. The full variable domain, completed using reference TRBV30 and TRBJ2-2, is SQTIHQWPATLVQPVGSPLSLECTVEGTSNPNLYWYRQAAGRGLQLLFYSVGIGQISSEVPQNLSASRPQDRQFILSSKKLLLSDSGFYLCAGAVNTGELFFGEGSRLTVL.